This T cell receptor (beta chain) was recovered during a study of cytomegalovirus exposure and HLA in healthy donors. Study summary: The approximately 110 validation repertoires and the roughly 670 first-cohort repertoires shared a platform, a later analysis reported.

The CDR3 extends over 11 amino acids. Germline loops: CDR1 MNHEY, CDR2 SVGAGI. Trimming took off 3 bases at V and 6 bases at J, with 5 bases between the two ends. As for this clone: The antigen is undetermined.

Assay: immunoSEQ multiplex PCR; the TCRdb copy retains only in-frame clones and omits some. The sample carries some 170,000 clones, 80% to 90% recorded once. Overall study results and limits: The majority of TCR sequences were rare, yet some public TCRs appeared in many donors. The tendency of first-cohort TCR clusters to co-occur in the 120 or so validation repertoires emerged from a later analysis.

The sequence was obtained from a woman in her thirties in good health and CMV-seronegative. Sequenced input: PBMCs. The chain employs TRBV6-5 and TRBJ1-1; D not certain. This CDR3 is CASSYQAEAFF. Here the CDR3 DNA reads TGTGCCAGCAGTTATCAGGCTGAAGCTTTCTTT.